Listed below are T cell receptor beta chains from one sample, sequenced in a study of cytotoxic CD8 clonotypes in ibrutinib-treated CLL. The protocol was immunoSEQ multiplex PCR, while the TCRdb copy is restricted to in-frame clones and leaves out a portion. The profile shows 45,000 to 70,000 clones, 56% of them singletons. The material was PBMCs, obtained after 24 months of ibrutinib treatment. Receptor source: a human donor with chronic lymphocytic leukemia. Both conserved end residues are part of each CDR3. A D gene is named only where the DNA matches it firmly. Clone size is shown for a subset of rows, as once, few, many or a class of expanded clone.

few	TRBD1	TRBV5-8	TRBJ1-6	CASSLAVLDRTSPLHF	TGTGCCAGCAGCTTGGCGGTGTTGGACAGGACTTCACCCCTCCACTTT
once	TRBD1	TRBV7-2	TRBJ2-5	CASSSRDRGGETQYF	TGTGCCAGCAGCTCCCGGGACAGGGGAGGAGAGACCCAGTACTTC
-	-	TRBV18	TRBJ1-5	CASSPGKGKPQHF	TGTGCCAGCTCACCAGGGAAGGGCAAGCCCCAGCATTTT
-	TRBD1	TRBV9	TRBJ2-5	CASSPGWGQGLRETQYF	TGTGCCAGCAGCCCCGGTTGGGGACAGGGGTTAAGAGAGACCCAGTACTTC
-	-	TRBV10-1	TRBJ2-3	CASSAERLTDTQYF	TGCGCCAGCAGCGCAGAGCGGCTCACAGATACGCAGTATTTT
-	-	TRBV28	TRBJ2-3	CASSLLRGVTDTQYF	TGTGCCAGCAGTTTATTGAGGGGGGTCACAGATACGCAGTATTTT
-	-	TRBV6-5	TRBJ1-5	CASSLLAGSQPQHF	TGTGCCAGCAGTTTACTCGCCGGGTCTCAGCCCCAGCATTTT
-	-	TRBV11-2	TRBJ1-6	CASSLMSTNSPLHF	TGTGCCAGCAGCTTAATGTCTACAAACTCACCCCTCCACTTT
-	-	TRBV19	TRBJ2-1	CASSIHRGHANEQFF	TGTGCCAGTAGTATCCATAGAGGGCATGCCAATGAGCAGTTCTTC
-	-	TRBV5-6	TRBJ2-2	CASRGRRTGELFF	TGTGCCAGCAGGGGCCGGCGTACCGGGGAGCTGTTTTTT
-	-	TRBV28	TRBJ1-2	CASRIYGGRLGYGYTF	TGTGCCAGCAGGATTTATGGGGGGCGGCTCGGCTATGGCTACACCTTC
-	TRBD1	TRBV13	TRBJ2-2	CASSLKDRAYTGELFF	TGTGCCAGCAGCTTAAAAGACAGGGCGTACACCGGGGAGCTGTTTTTT
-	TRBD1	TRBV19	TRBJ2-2	CASRHRDRGRELFF	TGTGCCAGTAGGCACCGAGACAGGGGACGGGAGCTGTTTTTT
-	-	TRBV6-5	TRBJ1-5	CASSAWGDQPQHF	TGTGCCAGCAGTGCCTGGGGGGATCAGCCCCAGCATTTT
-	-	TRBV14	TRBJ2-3	CASSYRVSGSTDTQYF	TGTGCCAGCAGTTACAGGGTGTCGGGCAGCACAGATACGCAGTATTTT
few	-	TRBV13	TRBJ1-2	CASSPTFGSVTNYGYTF	TGTGCCAGCAGCCCGACGTTCGGGTCAGTTACTAACTATGGCTACACCTTC
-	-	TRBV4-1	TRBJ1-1	CASSQGPTGDTEAFF	TGCGCCAGCAGCCAAGGACCAACTGGGGACACTGAAGCTTTCTTT
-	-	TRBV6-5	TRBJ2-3	CASARDWGDTQYF	TGTGCCAGCGCGAGAGACTGGGGGGATACGCAGTATTTT
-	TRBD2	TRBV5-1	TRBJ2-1	CASSLAAGPSYNEQFF	TGCGCCAGCAGCTTGGCAGCGGGACCTTCCTACAATGAGCAGTTCTTC
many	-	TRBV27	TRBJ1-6	CASRTGNSPLHF	TGTGCCAGCAGGACGGGAAATTCGCCCCTCCACTTT
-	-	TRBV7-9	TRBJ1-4	CASSLGGDTNEKLFF	TGTGCCAGCAGCTTAGGCGGAGACACCAATGAAAAACTGTTTTTT
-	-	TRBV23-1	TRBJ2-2	CASSHPVDRNTGELFF	TGCGCCAGCAGTCACCCCGTCGACAGAAACACCGGGGAGCTGTTTTTT
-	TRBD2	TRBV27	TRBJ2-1	CASSFFTATSRDEQFF	TGTGCCAGCAGTTTTTTTACTGCGACTAGCAGGGATGAGCAGTTCTTC
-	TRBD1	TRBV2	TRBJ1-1	CASGTGMGTEAFF	TGTGCCAGCGGGACAGGTATGGGCACTGAAGCTTTCTTT
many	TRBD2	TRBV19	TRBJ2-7	CASSIWAVASGTSYEQYF	TGTGCCAGTAGTATTTGGGCAGTAGCTAGCGGTACCTCCTACGAGCAGTACTTC
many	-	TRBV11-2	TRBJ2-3	CASSLTPPYTDTQYF	TGTGCCAGCAGCCTGACACCCCCCTACACAGATACGCAGTATTTT
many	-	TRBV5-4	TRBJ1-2	CASSTRQPRNYGYTF	TGTGCCAGCAGCACCCGCCAGCCAAGGAACTATGGCTACACCTTC
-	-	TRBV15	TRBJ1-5	CATSRDLHREHQPQHF	TGTGCCACCAGCAGGGACCTTCACCGGGAGCATCAGCCCCAGCATTTT
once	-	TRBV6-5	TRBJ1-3	CASSYGGGNTIYF	TGTGCCAGCAGTTACGGGGGGGGGAACACCATATATTTT
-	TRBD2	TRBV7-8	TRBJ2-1	CASSRLSGSDEQFF	TGTGCCAGCTCCCGTCTTAGCGGGAGCGATGAGCAGTTCTTC
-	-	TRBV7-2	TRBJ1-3	CASSSWTDFSGNTIYF	TGTGCCAGCAGCTCCTGGACGGATTTCTCTGGAAACACCATATATTTT
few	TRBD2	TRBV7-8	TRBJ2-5	CASSSLARQETQYF	TGTGCCAGCAGCTCACTAGCGAGGCAAGAGACCCAGTACTTC
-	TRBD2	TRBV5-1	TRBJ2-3	CASSSRPGLAITDTQYF	TGCGCCAGCAGCTCCCGGCCGGGACTAGCGATTACGGATACGCAGTATTTT
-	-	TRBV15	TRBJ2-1	CATSRVDVLMVGYNEQFF	TGTGCCACCAGCAGAGTAGACGTACTGATGGTAGGGTACAATGAGCAGTTCTTC
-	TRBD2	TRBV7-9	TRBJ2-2	CASSPKGGGGAGELFF	TGTGCCAGCAGCCCAAAGGGCGGCGGGGGAGCCGGGGAGCTGTTTTTT
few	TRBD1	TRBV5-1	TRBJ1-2	CASSLGGQGWYGYTF	TGCGCCAGCAGCTTGGGGGGACAGGGCTGGTATGGCTACACCTTC
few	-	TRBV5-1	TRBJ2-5	CASRPVEGTQYF	TGCGCCAGCAGGCCGGTGGAAGGGACCCAGTACTTC
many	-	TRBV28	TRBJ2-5	CASSLSRGWGQPLETQYF	TGTGCCAGCAGTTTATCCCGCGGCTGGGGTCAACCGCTAGAGACCCAGTACTTC
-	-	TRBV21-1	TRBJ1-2	CASSTHGTEYGYTF	TGTGCCAGCAGCACCCACGGGACGGAATATGGCTACACCTTC
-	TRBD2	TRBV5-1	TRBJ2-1	CASSSDPIGGLAYNEQFF	TGCGCCAGCAGCTCAGACCCGATAGGAGGACTAGCCTACAATGAGCAGTTCTTC
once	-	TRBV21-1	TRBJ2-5	CASSKWSGGAEETQYF	TGTGCCAGCAGCAAATGGAGCGGGGGGGCTGAGGAGACCCAGTACTTC
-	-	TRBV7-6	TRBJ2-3	CASSPPQVLTDTQYF	TGTGCCAGCAGCCCCCCTCAGGTACTCACAGATACGCAGTATTTT
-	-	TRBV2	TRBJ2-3	CASSAGTDTQYF	TGTGCCAGCAGTGCAGGGACAGATACGCAGTATTTT
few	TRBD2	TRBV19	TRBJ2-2	CASKTSGRARNTGELFF	TGTGCCAGCAAGACTAGCGGGAGGGCTCGGAACACCGGGGAGCTGTTTTTT